This T cell receptor beta chain comes out of a study of PD-L1 blockade in urothelial cancer. About the research overall: Patients commenced intravenous atezolizumab, 1,200 mg every 3 weeks, in the mid-2010s. Prior chemotherapy ranged from 0 to 3 regimens per patient. At 6 weeks and at 3 weeks (second dose) after treatment start, blood was analyzed.

V was trimmed by 8 bases and J by 3 bases, leaving 10 bases between them. CDR1 is MNHEY and CDR2 is SVGAGI in the germline V gene. This CDR3 region has 12 residues. Details on this clone: Its antigen is undetermined.

Study results and limitations: Pretreatment blood TCR clonality under the median forecast improved survival.

The assay was immunoSEQ multiplex PCR, and TCRdb's table has in-frame clones only and misses some. This table holds 55,000 or so clones, nearly 85% found once. The chain uses TRBV6-5 and TRBJ2-5; D ambiguous. The sequenced sample was PBMCs, obtained around atezolizumab (anti-PD-L1) treatment. This receptor was obtained from a man in his forties with urothelial cancer. The CDR3 reads CASGFTEETQYF. Written as DNA, the CDR3 is TGTGCCAGCGGTTTTACTGAAGAGACCCAGTACTTC.